What follows is one T cell receptor beta chain and its context. CDR3 length: 13 amino acids. Germline lookup yields CDR1 SGHRS and CDR2 YFSETQ. Trimming took 4 bases from V and 9 from J, leaving 14 bases between them. The sample is drawn from a study of blood T cell repertoires in COVID-19. The wider study: The study drew acute and convalescent COVID-19 samples from the United States, Italy and Spain. PBMCs, B-cell-depleted T cells, or T cells were the source of the cDNA or gDNA that made up the material.

Authors' processing steps: Amplification from reference gene primers served as the basis for estimated nucleated cell counts. Profiled with immunoSEQ multiplex PCR; TCRdb holds only in-frame clones, not every one. V and J calls and clone size come straight from that table; D and trimming were deduced from the DNA. The sample includes approximately 86,000 clones, more than 80% seen only once; the top ten take around 10%. The sequence was obtained from a woman aged 70 to 79 with acute or convalescent COVID-19. The V call is TRBV5-1, the J call TRBJ2-1; D perhaps matches TRBD1 (5 bases). The sample was peripheral blood. The CDR3 sequence: CASSPRRGSEQFF. The CDR3 nucleotides are TGCGCCAGCAGCCCGCGTAGGGGAAGTGAGCAGTTCTTC.